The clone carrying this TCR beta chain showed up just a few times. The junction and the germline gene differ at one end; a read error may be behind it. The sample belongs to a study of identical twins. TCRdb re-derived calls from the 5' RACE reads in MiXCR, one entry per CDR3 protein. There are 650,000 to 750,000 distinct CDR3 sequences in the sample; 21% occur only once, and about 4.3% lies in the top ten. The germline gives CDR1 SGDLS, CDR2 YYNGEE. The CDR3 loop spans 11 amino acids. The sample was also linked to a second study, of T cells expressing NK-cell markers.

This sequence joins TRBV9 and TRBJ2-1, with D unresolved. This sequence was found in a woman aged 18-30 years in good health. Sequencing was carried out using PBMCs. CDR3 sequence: CASSVGGVQSF. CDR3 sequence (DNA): TGTGCCAGCAGCGTAGGTGGGGTGCAGTCCTTC. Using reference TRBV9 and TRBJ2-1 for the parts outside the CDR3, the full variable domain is DSGVTQTPKHLITATGQRVTLRCSPRSGDLSVYWYQQSLDQGLQFLIQYYNGEERAKGNILERFSAQQFPDLHSELNLSSLELGDSALYFCASSVGGVQSFGPGTRLTVL.